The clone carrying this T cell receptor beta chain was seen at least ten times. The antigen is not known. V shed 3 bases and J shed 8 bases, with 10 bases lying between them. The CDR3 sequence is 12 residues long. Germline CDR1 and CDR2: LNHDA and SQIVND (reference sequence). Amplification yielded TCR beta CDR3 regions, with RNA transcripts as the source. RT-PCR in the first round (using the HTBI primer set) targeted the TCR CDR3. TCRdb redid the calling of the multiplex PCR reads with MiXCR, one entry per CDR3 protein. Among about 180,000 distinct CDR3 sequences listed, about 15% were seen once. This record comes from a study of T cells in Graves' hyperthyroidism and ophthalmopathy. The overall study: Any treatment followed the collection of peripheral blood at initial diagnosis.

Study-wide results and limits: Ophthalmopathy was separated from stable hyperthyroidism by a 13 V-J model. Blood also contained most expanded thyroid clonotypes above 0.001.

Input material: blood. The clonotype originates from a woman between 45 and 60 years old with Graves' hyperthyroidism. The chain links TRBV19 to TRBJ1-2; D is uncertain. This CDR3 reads CASSISPEGYTF. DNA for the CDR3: TGTGCCAGTAGTATTTCTCCTGAGGGCTACACCTTC.